This T cell receptor (beta chain) was captured by sequencing in a study of T cell repertoires in cytomegalovirus infection. Study-wide background: Recently identified HLA-C-restricted and well-studied HLA-B-restricted CMV epitopes were used. An indication of both CMV infection and matching HLA type came from public TCR beta signatures.

The CDR3 sequence is 24 residues long. Germline-derived CDR1 and CDR2 are MNHEY and SVGEGT. Trimming cost V 0 bases and J 0 bases; bases outside gene matches: 22. TCRdb reprocessed the reads via MiXCR and lists one record per CDR3 protein. The sample shows 49,000 or so distinct CDR3 sequences, around 18% of them seen only once. In regard to this clonotype: As yet, its antigen is unknown.

This sample comprised CD8+ T cells from cultured PBMCs, obtained from culture after CMV antigen stimulation. The sequence came from a human donor in good health (CMV status not recorded). Some clones in this sample may be carry-over from other donors' samples. The genes are TRBV6-2 or TRBV6-3 and TRBJ2-1, with 11 nucleotides matching TRBD1. In nucleotides, the CDR3 is TGTGCCAGCAGTTACTCGACGTGGAGTCCGGGACAGGGGGTACGGGACAGCTCCTACAATGAGCAGTTCTTC. Translating gives CASSYSTWSPGQGVRDSSYNEQFF.